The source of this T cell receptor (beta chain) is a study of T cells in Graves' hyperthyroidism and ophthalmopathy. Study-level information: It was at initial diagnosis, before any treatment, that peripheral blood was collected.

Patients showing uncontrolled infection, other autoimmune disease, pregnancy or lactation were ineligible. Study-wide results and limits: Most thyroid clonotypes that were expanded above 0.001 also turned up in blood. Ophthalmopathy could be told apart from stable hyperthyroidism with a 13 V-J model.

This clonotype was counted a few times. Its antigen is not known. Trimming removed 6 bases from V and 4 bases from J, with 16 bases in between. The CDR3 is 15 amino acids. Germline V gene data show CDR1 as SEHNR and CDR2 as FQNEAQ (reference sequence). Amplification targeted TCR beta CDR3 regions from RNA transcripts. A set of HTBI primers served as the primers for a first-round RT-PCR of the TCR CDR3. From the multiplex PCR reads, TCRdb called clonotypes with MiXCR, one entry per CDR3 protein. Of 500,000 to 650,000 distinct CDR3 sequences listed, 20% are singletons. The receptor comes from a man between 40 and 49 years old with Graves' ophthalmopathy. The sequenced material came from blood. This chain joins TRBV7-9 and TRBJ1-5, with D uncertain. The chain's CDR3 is CASSHDTLPNQPQHF. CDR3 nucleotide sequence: TGTGCCAGCAGTCACGACACCCTACCGAATCAGCCCCAGCATTTT.